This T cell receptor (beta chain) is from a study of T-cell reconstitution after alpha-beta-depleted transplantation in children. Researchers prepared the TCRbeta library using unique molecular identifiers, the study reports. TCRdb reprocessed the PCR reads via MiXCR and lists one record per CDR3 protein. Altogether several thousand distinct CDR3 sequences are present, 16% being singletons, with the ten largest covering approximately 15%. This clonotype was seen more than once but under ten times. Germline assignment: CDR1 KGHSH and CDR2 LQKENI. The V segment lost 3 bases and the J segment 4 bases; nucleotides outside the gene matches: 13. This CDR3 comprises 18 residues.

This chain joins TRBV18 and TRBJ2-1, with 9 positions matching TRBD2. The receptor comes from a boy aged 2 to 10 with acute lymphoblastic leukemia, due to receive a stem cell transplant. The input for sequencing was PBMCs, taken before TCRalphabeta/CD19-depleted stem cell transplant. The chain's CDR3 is CASSPRYSGGDGYNEQFF. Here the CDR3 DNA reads TGTGCCAGCTCACCGCGGTATAGCGGGGGAGACGGTTACAATGAGCAGTTCTTC.